The 8 T cell receptor beta chains in this list originate from one sample, sequenced in a study of T cell repertoires in cytomegalovirus infection. TCRdb redid the calling of the reads with MiXCR, one entry per CDR3 protein. The sample lists approximately 490,000 distinct CDR3 sequences, 10% to 12% occurring once. Sequencing was carried out using PBMCs. Every receptor here comes from a human donor in good health (CMV status not recorded). Some clones in this sample may be carry-over from other donors' samples.

This clonotype occurred many times. This chain joins TRBV6-1 and TRBJ2-7; TRBD1 matches at 7 bases. Germline V CDR1 and CDR2: MNHNS, SASEGT. Unmatched junction bases numbered 8, after V lost 5 bases and J lost 4 bases. This CDR3 spans 14 amino acids. CDR3 sequence (DNA): TGTGCCAGCAGTCCTACGGGACAGCCTTACGAGCAGTACTTC. Encoded protein: CASSPTGQPYEQYF.

This clonotype was seen a few times. The gene calls are TRBV24-1 and TRBJ2-5, with a tentative D call TRBD1 (6 bases). Germline lookup yields CDR1 KGHDR and CDR2 SFDVKD. The CDR3 covers 15 residues. V lost 3 bases, J lost 1 base, and 11 bases lay in between. The CDR3 DNA reads as TGTGCCACCAGTGATACTACAGGGCCCCAAGAGACCCAGTACTTC. Translation: CATSDTTGPQETQYF.

This clonotype was seen many times. The chain uses TRBV2 and TRBJ2-1; D possibly corresponds to TRBD2 (7 bases). CDR1 and CDR2 from the germline V gene are SNHLY and FYNNEI. The CDR3 length is 14 residues. Trimming left V 0 bases short and J 5 bases short, with 8 bases between. CDR3: CASSEARGHNEQFF. The CDR3 bases are TGTGCCAGCAGTGAAGCGCGGGGGCACAATGAGCAGTTCTTC.

This clonotype was found many times. The chain employs TRBV7-8 and TRBJ2-3; 9 nucleotides match TRBD1. The CDR3 extends over 15 amino acids. Germline CDR1 reads SGHVS; CDR2 reads FQNEAQ. V trimming: 7 bases; J trimming: 6 bases; junction bases outside the gene matches: 11. Written as DNA, the CDR3 is TGTGCCAGCATCCCGGACAGGGGTTATTCGGATACGCAGTATTTT. Its translation is CASIPDRGYSDTQYF.

This clonotype appeared a few times. V and J are TRBV4-1 and TRBJ2-1; D is undetermined. The CDR3 is made up of 13 amino acids. V shed 4 bases and J shed 5 bases, with 9 bases lying between them. Per the germline V gene, CDR1 is MGHRA and CDR2 is YSYEKL. In nucleotides, the CDR3 is TGCGCCAGCAGCCCGAGGACGGACAATGAGCAGTTCTTC. Translation: CASSPRTDNEQFF.

The V call is TRBV10-3, the J call TRBJ1-4; no definite D call. Germline V lookup: CDR1 ENHRY, CDR2 SYGVKD. The V and J ends lost 1 base and 8 bases respectively, with 14 bases between them. The CDR3 runs to 15 residues. CDR3 sequence reads: CAISEFPGGEEKLFF. In DNA, the CDR3 is TGTGCCATCAGTGAGTTCCCGGGAGGAGAAGAAAAACTGTTTTTT.

This clonotype was recorded at least ten times. The chain recombines TRBV20-1 with TRBJ2-1, with 7 bases identical to TRBD2. The length of the CDR3 is 15 residues. Germline CDR1 DFQATT, CDR2 SNEGSKA (reference sequence). V dropped 0 bases and J dropped 8; count of bases not matched to a gene: 10. CDR3 residues: CSAREGGAGIDEQFF. CDR3 DNA sequence: TGCAGTGCTAGAGAGGGGGGAGCGGGAATCGATGAGCAGTTCTTC.

This clonotype was counted a few times. The V gene is TRBV5-1, the J gene TRBJ1-1; no clear D gene. Per germline, CDR1 SGHRS and CDR2 YFSETQ. The CDR3 contains 15 residues. V was trimmed by 1 base and J by 1 base, leaving 11 bases between them. The CDR3, as DNA: TGCGCCAGCAGCTTGACACAAACACAGAACACTGAAGCTTTCTTT. Translation: CASSLTQTQNTEAFF.